This T cell receptor (beta chain) was sequenced for a study of T cells after yellow fever vaccination. Study-level results: The secondary T-cell response peaked on day 5, not day 15, but was weaker.

For TCR, cDNA came from 5'RACE template switching, which added a universal primer site and UMIs. One entry per CDR3 protein, called by TCRdb with MiXCR from the 5' RACE reads. The sample comprises approximately 300,000 distinct CDR3 sequences, approximately 7% of which are singletons, and 15% to 20% rests with the top ten. A few counts support this clonotype. Its antigen is undetermined. The origin of this receptor is a man aged 18 to 35 who received the YFV17D yellow fever vaccine. The specimen comprised PBMCs, sampled more than 35 days after the first yellow fever vaccination.

The CDR3 coding sequence is TGTGCCAGCAGGCAATCGGGGTACGGGGAGACCCAGTACTTC. Amino acid sequence: CASRQSGYGETQYF. The chain uses TRBV12-3 or TRBV12-4 and TRBJ2-5; possible D gene TRBD2, 5 bases. The CDR3 length is 14 residues. V was trimmed by 6 bases and J by 5 bases, leaving 16 bases between them.